Listed below are T cell receptor beta chains from one sample, sequenced in a study of CXCR3-negative and CXCR3-positive naive CD8 T cells. From the 5' RACE reads, TCRdb lists one entry per CDR3 protein and no DNA. This listing includes 75,000 to 100,000 distinct CDR3 sequences. Source material: naive CXCR3+ CD8+ T cells from blood. These receptor sequences come from a human donor in good health. Some clones in this sample may be carry-over from other donors' samples. Both conserved end residues are part of each CDR3.

cdr3_aa: CASSLGQGSTEAFF; v_call: TRBV12-3/TRBV12-4; j_call: TRBJ1-1
cdr3_aa: CASSQGLAGGSHEKLFF; v_call: TRBV14; j_call: TRBJ1-4
cdr3_aa: CASSYSTSGSEGDEQFF; v_call: TRBV6-2/TRBV6-3; j_call: TRBJ2-1
cdr3_aa: CASSPSGRAGTGELFF; v_call: TRBV9; j_call: TRBJ2-2
cdr3_aa: CASSVLAGGQETQYF; v_call: TRBV2; j_call: TRBJ2-5
cdr3_aa: CASSPRSVYEQYF; v_call: TRBV7-2; j_call: TRBJ2-7
cdr3_aa: CASSSWTGFYYEQYF; v_call: TRBV28; j_call: TRBJ2-7
cdr3_aa: CASSPLQGQMETQYF; v_call: TRBV28; j_call: TRBJ2-5
cdr3_aa: CASSQDHNEQFF; v_call: TRBV3-1; j_call: TRBJ2-1
cdr3_aa: CASSSRQGTYEQYF; v_call: TRBV28; j_call: TRBJ2-7
cdr3_aa: CASRRTPSGEQFF; v_call: TRBV7-6; j_call: TRBJ2-1
cdr3_aa: CASSYSSWTASYEQYF; v_call: TRBV6-5; j_call: TRBJ2-7
cdr3_aa: CASSQGLNTYEQYF; v_call: TRBV7-9; j_call: TRBJ2-7
cdr3_aa: CASSFGSGELFF; v_call: TRBV12-3/TRBV12-4; j_call: TRBJ2-2
cdr3_aa: CASSQVGSGIFETQYF; v_call: TRBV3-1; j_call: TRBJ2-5
cdr3_aa: CASRSTCIPRRREQYF; v_call: TRBV12-2; j_call: TRBJ2-7
cdr3_aa: CATSRDLRQEGDYGYTF; v_call: TRBV15; j_call: TRBJ1-2
cdr3_aa: CASSLQGSGANVLTF; v_call: TRBV6-2/TRBV6-3; j_call: TRBJ2-6
cdr3_aa: CASSVRDGGEFEAFF; v_call: TRBV4-3; j_call: TRBJ1-1
cdr3_aa: CASTSTGTWGYTF; v_call: TRBV9; j_call: TRBJ1-2
cdr3_aa: CASSLTPQGWKGALGYTF; v_call: TRBV27; j_call: TRBJ1-2
cdr3_aa: CASSGDRGPGANVLTF; v_call: TRBV5-1; j_call: TRBJ2-6
cdr3_aa: CATYTTKNSPLHF; v_call: TRBV28; j_call: TRBJ1-6
cdr3_aa: CSVVLAAYNEQFF; v_call: TRBV29-1; j_call: TRBJ2-1
cdr3_aa: CASSLSAGDYSYNEQFF; v_call: TRBV27; j_call: TRBJ2-1
cdr3_aa: CSVGTGRGTEAFF; v_call: TRBV29-1; j_call: TRBJ1-1
cdr3_aa: CASSSAYEQYF; v_call: TRBV7-2; j_call: TRBJ2-7
cdr3_aa: CASSGQLNTEAFF; v_call: TRBV7-6; j_call: TRBJ1-1
cdr3_aa: CASSQSAGTEAFF; v_call: TRBV16; j_call: TRBJ1-1
cdr3_aa: CSVDPGDSLPATYGYTF; v_call: TRBV29-1; j_call: TRBJ1-2
cdr3_aa: CASSLQGNYGYTF; v_call: TRBV3-1; j_call: TRBJ1-2